Following are 23 T cell receptor beta chains from one sample sequenced in a study of technical replicates of blood from a handful of donors. The repertoire was sequenced with immunoSEQ multiplex PCR; TCRdb's copy has only in-frame clones and lacks some. This sample has 70,000 to 85,000 clones, with about 95% found just once. The sequencing input was T cells isolated from PBMCs. The receptors stem from a human donor in good health.

CDR3 residues: CASSEWAGFSYGYTF. CDR3 in DNA: TGTGCCAGCAGTGAATGGGCGGGCTTCAGCTATGGCTACACCTTC. The V gene is TRBV25-1, the J gene TRBJ1-2; D gene ambiguous. Looked up from germline, CDR1 is MGHDK and CDR2 is SYGVNS. The CDR3 spans 15 residues. V was clipped by 1 base and J by 4 bases, with 13 bases between them.

This chain connects TRBV4-2 to TRBJ2-1; 12 nucleotides align to TRBD1. J was trimmed by 4 bases and V by 3 bases; bases with no gene match: 1. The germline V gene has CDR1 LGHNA and CDR2 YNFKEQ. The CDR3 contains 15 residues. The CDR3 sequence: CASSQGQGAYNEQFF. CDR3 in DNA: TGTGCCAGCAGCCAGGGACAGGGGGCGTACAATGAGCAGTTCTTC.

This chain's CDR3 is CASSTYQGAGEKLFF. The DNA of the CDR3 is TGTGCCAGCAGCACTTACCAGGGGGCGGGGGAAAAACTGTTTTTT. The chain employs TRBV6-1 and TRBJ1-4; 8 bases map to TRBD1. Trimming took 6 bases from V and 8 from J; bases not matched to a gene: 11. Germline assignment: CDR1 MNHNS and CDR2 SASEGT. The CDR3 sequence is 15 residues long.

This clone has just a few counts. The V gene is TRBV10-1, the J gene TRBJ1-1; D unresolved. V lost 0 bases, J lost 7 bases, and 12 bases lay in between. The CDR3 is 14 residues long. Germline CDR1 reads WNHNN; CDR2 reads SYGVQD (reference sequence). The DNA for the CDR3 is TGCGCCAGCAGTGAGTCAAGCGGTGCTAGTGAAGCTTTCTTT. Its protein is CASSESSGASEAFF.

The genes are TRBV5-1 and TRBJ2-1, with TRBD1 matching over 11 bases. With 1 base clipped from V and 7 bases from J, the junction kept 13 bases outside the gene matches. The CDR3 runs 18 residues. Looked up from germline, CDR1 is SGHRS and CDR2 is YFSETQ. Here the CDR3 DNA reads TGCGCCAGCAGCTTGTACGCCGATTTCGGACAGGGGGCAAATGAGCAGTTCTTC. Its translation is CASSLYADFGQGANEQFF.

This chain connects TRBV5-6 to TRBJ2-2, with D unclear. This CDR3 comprises 12 residues. V lost 2 bases and J 4 bases, leaving 3 bases between the germline ends. CDR1 and CDR2 (germline): SGHDT, YYEEEE. The CDR3 protein is CASSFITGELFF. Written as DNA, the CDR3 is TGTGCCAGCAGCTTTATCACCGGGGAGCTGTTTTTT.

The chain recombines TRBV28 with TRBJ1-5, with 8 positions matching TRBD1. Unmatched junction bases numbered 7, after V lost 2 bases and J lost 4 bases. The CDR3 sequence is 16 residues long. Germline lookup yields CDR1 MDHEN and CDR2 SYDVKM. The CDR3 loop is CASSLPGQVYNQPQHF. The CDR3 DNA reads TGTGCCAGCAGTTTACCGGGACAGGTCTATAATCAGCCCCAGCATTTT.

V gene TRBV9 combines with J gene TRBJ1-1; no reliable D call. Germline V lookup: CDR1 SGDLS, CDR2 YYNGEE. The CDR3 is 14 residues long. The V end lost 0 bases, the J end lost 2 bases, and 8 bases lay between the germline ends. CDR3 protein: CASSVDPHNTEAFF. The CDR3 DNA sequence: TGTGCCAGCAGCGTAGACCCACATAACACTGAAGCTTTCTTT.

The J gene is TRBJ1-5, the V gene TRBV4-1; D is undetermined. The V and J ends lost 2 bases and 7 bases respectively, with 12 bases between them. The CDR3 consists of 14 residues. The germline V gene has CDR1 MGHRA and CDR2 YSYEKL. The CDR3 DNA follows: TGCGCCAGCAGCCAAACTTTAGGAGGGCAGCCCCAGCATTTT. This translates into CASSQTLGGQPQHF.

The rearrangement joins TRBV10-3 to TRBJ2-1; 7 bases align to TRBD1. Looked up from germline, CDR1 is ENHRY and CDR2 is SYGVKD. V dropped 5 bases and J dropped 2; count of bases not matched to a gene: 3. The CDR3 is 14 amino acids. The CDR3 protein is CAISSGTAYNEQFF. CDR3 nucleotide sequence: TGTGCCATCAGTTCCGGGACAGCCTACAATGAGCAGTTCTTC.

This rearrangement joins TRBV5-1 to TRBJ2-5, with a weak D call TRBD2 (7 bases). The V gene lost 4 bases and the J gene lost 3 bases, with 16 bases spanning the gap. This CDR3 comprises 15 residues. Germline V gene data show CDR1 as SGHRS and CDR2 as YFSETQ. For the CDR3, the DNA is TGCGCCAGCAGCCAGAGGGGGGGAGGTGAAGAGACCCAGTACTTC. Encoded protein: CASSQRGGGEETQYF.

The rearrangement joins TRBV27 to TRBJ2-3; TRBD2 is a possible D gene (5 bases). The CDR3 extends over 13 amino acids. Trimming cost V 0 bases and J 4 bases, with 5 bases left between them. Germline V gene sequence: CDR1 MNHEY, CDR2 SMNVEV (reference sequence). Here the CDR3 reads CASSLSRADTQYF. In DNA, the CDR3 is TGTGCCAGCAGTTTATCGAGGGCAGATACGCAGTATTTT.

The chain recombines TRBV5-1 with TRBJ2-5; TRBD2 agrees at 9 bases. The germline CDR1 and CDR2 sequences are SGHRS and YFSETQ. This CDR3 region has 19 residues. J was trimmed by 2 bases and V by 4 bases; bases with no gene match: 18. The CDR3 protein is CASSQPRGQLAGLQETQYF. The CDR3 DNA is TGCGCCAGCAGCCAACCGAGGGGGCAACTAGCGGGCCTACAAGAGACCCAGTACTTC.

J is TRBJ2-1 and V is TRBV28; 11 bases align to TRBD1. Germline CDR1 MDHEN, CDR2 SYDVKM. V was pared by 6 bases and J by 0 bases, with 10 bases of the junction left unmatched. The CDR3 loop spans 18 amino acids. The CDR3 protein is CASSGTGGFLSSYNEQFF. CDR3 coding DNA: TGTGCCAGCAGCGGGACAGGGGGGTTCTTAAGCTCCTACAATGAGCAGTTCTTC.

The V call is TRBV6-1, the J call TRBJ1-5, with D unresolved. The CDR3 loop spans 14 amino acids. Trimming took 2 bases from V and 11 from J, leaving 16 bases between them. Germline CDR1 is MNHNS and CDR2 is SASEGT. CDR3 protein: CASSEYTYALSQHF. The CDR3 nucleotides read TGTGCCAGCAGTGAATATACCTATGCGCTTTCCCAGCATTTT.

V usage is TRBV6-5 and J usage is TRBJ2-1, with D perhaps TRBD2 (5 bases). Deletions cut 0 bases from V and 0 bases from J, with 9 bases between. The CDR3 covers 16 residues. Germline CDR1 reads MNHEY; CDR2 reads SVGAGI. The CDR3 sequence is CASSYSSGSSYNEQFF. The CDR3 coding sequence is TGTGCCAGCAGTTACTCAAGCGGTAGCTCCTACAATGAGCAGTTCTTC.

The rearrangement joins TRBV2 to TRBJ2-2, with D maybe TRBD2 (5 bases). Germline V lookup: CDR1 SNHLY, CDR2 FYNNEI. Trimming removed 3 bases from V and 5 bases from J, with 16 bases in between. The CDR3 contains 16 residues. The CDR3 protein is CASSDYTRRGTGELFF. CDR3 in DNA: TGTGCCAGCAGTGACTACACTCGACGCGGGACCGGGGAGCTGTTTTTT.

The genes are TRBV6-5 and TRBJ2-2; no clear D. This CDR3 region has 13 residues. V was pared by 2 bases and J by 6 bases, with 7 bases between. Germline V gene data show CDR1 as MNHEY and CDR2 as SVGAGI. The CDR3 sequence: CASSYEAPGELFF. As DNA, the CDR3 is TGTGCCAGCAGTTACGAGGCCCCCGGGGAGCTGTTTTTT.

J is TRBJ2-7 and V is TRBV28, with TRBD1 as a possible D gene (5 bases). The germline CDR1 and CDR2 sequences are MDHEN and SYDVKM. The V end lost 6 bases, the J end lost 5 bases, and 17 bases lay between the germline ends. The CDR3 totals 14 residues. The DNA for the CDR3 is TGTGCCAGCAGAACAGCAGGGTCTTCTGACGAGCAGTACTTC. It yields the protein CASRTAGSSDEQYF.

The chain employs TRBV7-9 and TRBJ2-1, with TRBD1 as a possible D gene (5 bases). Germline CDR1 is SEHNR and CDR2 is FQNEAQ (reference sequence). V was trimmed by 2 bases and J by 7 bases, leaving 12 bases between them. This CDR3 is built from 14 residues. The CDR3: CASSLNSGINEQFF. For the CDR3, the DNA is TGTGCCAGCAGCTTAAATTCAGGGATAAATGAGCAGTTCTTC.

The rearrangement uses TRBV27 and TRBJ1-5, with 7 bases lining up with TRBD1. J lost 3 bases, V lost 6 bases, and 2 bases had no gene match. The CDR3 consists of 13 residues. The germline CDR1 and CDR2 sequences are MNHEY and SMNVEV (reference sequence). The CDR3 is CASRGQNNQPQHF. In nucleotides, the CDR3 is TGTGCCAGCAGGGGACAGAACAATCAGCCCCAGCATTTT.

The V and J genes are TRBV5-5 and TRBJ2-5, with 10 bases fitting TRBD1. The length of the CDR3 is 15 residues. Trimming took 4 bases from V and 5 from J; bases not matched to a gene: 8. The germline V gene has CDR1 SGHKS and CDR2 YYEKEE (reference sequence). This CDR3 is CASSTGTGVQETQYF. The DNA for the CDR3 is TGTGCCAGCAGCACCGGGACAGGGGTCCAGGAGACCCAGTACTTC.

The V call is TRBV5-1, the J call TRBJ2-7; 10 bases fit TRBD1. The V gene's germline CDR1 is SGHRS and CDR2 YFSETQ. There are 15 residues in the CDR3. Trimming removed 4 bases from V and 2 bases from J; junction bases left unmatched: 6. The CDR3 coding sequence is TGCGCCAGCAGCGACCGGACAGGGGGGACCTACGAGCAGTACTTC. The encoded protein is CASSDRTGGTYEQYF.